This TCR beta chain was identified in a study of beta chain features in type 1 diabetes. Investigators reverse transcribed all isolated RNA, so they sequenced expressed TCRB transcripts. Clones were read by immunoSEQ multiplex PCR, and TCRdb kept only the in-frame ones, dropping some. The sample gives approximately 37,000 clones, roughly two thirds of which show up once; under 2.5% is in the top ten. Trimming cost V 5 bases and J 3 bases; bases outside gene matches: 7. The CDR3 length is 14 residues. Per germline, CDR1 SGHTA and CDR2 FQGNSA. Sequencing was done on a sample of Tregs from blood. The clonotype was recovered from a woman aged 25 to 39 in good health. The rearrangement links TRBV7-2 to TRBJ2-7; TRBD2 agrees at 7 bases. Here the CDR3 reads CASSTTSENYEQYF. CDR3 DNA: TGTGCCAGCAGCACAACTAGCGAGAACTACGAGCAGTACTTC.